These 5 T cell receptor beta chains share one sample of origin, sequenced in a study of T cells after yellow fever vaccination. TCRdb analysed the 5' RACE reads with MiXCR anew, one entry per CDR3 protein. The table has roughly 500,000 distinct CDR3 sequences, 15% to 20% seen once. Sequenced material: PBMCs, taken 15 days after the yellow fever booster vaccination. These receptors originate from a young man who received the YFV17D yellow fever vaccine.

The V and J genes are TRBV6-5 and TRBJ2-2, with a weak D call TRBD2 (5 bases). V was shortened by 2 bases and J by 6 bases, with 13 bases between the two germline ends. The CDR3 has 15 amino acids. Per the germline V gene, CDR1 is MNHEY and CDR2 is SVGAGI. The CDR3 here is CASSYKIGGSGELFF. CDR3 in DNA: TGTGCCAGCAGTTACAAGATTGGCGGGTCCGGGGAGCTGTTTTTT.

This clonotype occurred many times. The V call is TRBV20-1, the J call TRBJ2-1; 9 bases agree with TRBD2. CDR1 is DFQATT and CDR2 is SNEGSKA in the germline V gene (reference sequence). V was pared by 6 bases and J by 5 bases, with 11 bases of the junction left unmatched. The CDR3 is 15 residues long. The CDR3 coding sequence is TGCAGTGCCCTCGGGACTAGCCCCAGGGACAATGAGCAGTTCTTC. Protein: CSALGTSPRDNEQFF.

This clonotype was picked up a small number of times. The chain uses TRBV7-6 and TRBJ2-5; the D gene could be TRBD1 or TRBD2 (5 bases each). The germline V and J ends were trimmed by 1 base and 2 bases, with 11 bases remaining between them. Germline V gives CDR1 SGHVS, CDR2 FNYEAQ. CDR3 size: 15 residues. The CDR3 loop is CASSLGGVWQETQYF. The CDR3 region has the DNA TGTGCCAGCAGCTTAGGAGGGGTTTGGCAAGAGACCCAGTACTTC.

This CDR3 is CASSPGDSQRETQYF. In DNA, the CDR3 is TGTGCCAGCAGCCCTGGGGACAGCCAGCGAGAGACCCAGTACTTC. J is TRBJ2-5 and V is TRBV5-4, with 7 bases matching TRBD1. The V segment lost 4 bases and the J segment 4 bases; nucleotides outside the gene matches: 10. The CDR3 consists of 15 residues. Germline CDR1 and CDR2: SGHNT and YYREEE (reference sequence).

The chain recombines TRBV20-1 with TRBJ2-5; D may be TRBD2 (5 bases). CDR3 length: 13 residues. In germline, CDR1 is DFQATT, CDR2 SNEGSKA (reference sequence). Trimming removed 5 bases at V and 10 bases at J, with 20 bases between. Written as DNA, the CDR3 is TGCAGTGCTTCCATAGAGACCGGGGTTGGCCAGTACTTC. It codes for CSASIETGVGQYF.